The T cell receptor (beta chain) under discussion was sequenced for a study of identical twins. General observations from the study: Out-of-frame alpha sequences common to twins exhibited a surplus of low generation probability. With abundant cord blood beta clonotypes, insertions were fewer; memory repertoires showed no such pattern.

Turning to this clonotype: What it binds is unknown.

Trimming shortened V by 4 bases and J by 3 bases, and 7 bases separated the two germline ends. The CDR3 has 12 amino acids. Germline CDR1 is SGHVS and CDR2 is FQNEAQ. One entry per CDR3 protein, called by TCRdb with MiXCR from the 5' RACE reads. Of about 530,000 distinct CDR3 sequences in the sample, about a fifth were seen once. The same data also went into a second study, on yellow fever vaccine responses in identical twins. That investigation notes: Reportedly, twins showed a vaccine T cell response that looked partly convergent and partly personalized.

The V call is TRBV7-8, the J call TRBJ2-7, with D unclear. The TCR was taken from a woman aged 18-29 years in good health. Specimen: CD4+ T cells sorted from blood. For the CDR3, the DNA is TGTGCCAGCAGCTCACACTACTACGAGCAGTACTTC. Amino acid sequence: CASSSHYYEQYF.